This T cell receptor beta chain emerged from a study of blood T cell repertoires in COVID-19. Study at large: Collection of acute and convalescent COVID-19 samples took place in the United States, Italy and Spain. In each case, the material was cDNA or gDNA derived from T cells, B-cell-depleted T cells, or PBMCs.

The repertoire was sequenced with immunoSEQ multiplex PCR; TCRdb's copy has only in-frame clones and lacks some. The sample consists of roughly 130,000 clones, over 85% of them appearing once. Followed longitudinally, the Seattle patients had been enrolled during active infection. The clonotype was recovered from a man in his 60s with COVID-19, enrolled during active disease. The sample consisted of peripheral blood.

DNA for the CDR3: TGTGCCAGCAGCCAGGGGACAGGGGGCCGCACAGATACGCAGTATTTT. It encodes CASSQGTGGRTDTQYF. The chain is built from TRBV3-1 (or the pseudogene TRBV3-2) and TRBJ2-3; 12 nucleotides match TRBD1. The CDR3 extends over 16 amino acids. J lost 1 base, V lost 3 bases, and 2 bases had no gene match. Germline loops: CDR1 LGHDT, CDR2 YNNKEL (reference sequence).